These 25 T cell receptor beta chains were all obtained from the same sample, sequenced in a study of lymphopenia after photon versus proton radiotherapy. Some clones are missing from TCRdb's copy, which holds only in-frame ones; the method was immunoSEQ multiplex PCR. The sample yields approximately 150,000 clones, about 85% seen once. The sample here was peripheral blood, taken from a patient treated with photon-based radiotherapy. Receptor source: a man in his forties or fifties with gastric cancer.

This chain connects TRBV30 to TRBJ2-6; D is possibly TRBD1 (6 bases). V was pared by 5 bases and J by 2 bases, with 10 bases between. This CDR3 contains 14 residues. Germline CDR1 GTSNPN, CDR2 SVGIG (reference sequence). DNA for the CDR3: TGTGCCTGGCGGCAGGGGACTGGGGCCAACGTCCTGACTTTC. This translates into CAWRQGTGANVLTF.

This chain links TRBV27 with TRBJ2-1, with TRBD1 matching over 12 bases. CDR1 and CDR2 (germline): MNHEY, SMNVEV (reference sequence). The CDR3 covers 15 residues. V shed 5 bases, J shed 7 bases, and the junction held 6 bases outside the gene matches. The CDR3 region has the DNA TGTGCCAGCAGTATACCGGGACAGGGGGCGAATGAGCAGTTCTTC. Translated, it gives CASSIPGQGANEQFF.

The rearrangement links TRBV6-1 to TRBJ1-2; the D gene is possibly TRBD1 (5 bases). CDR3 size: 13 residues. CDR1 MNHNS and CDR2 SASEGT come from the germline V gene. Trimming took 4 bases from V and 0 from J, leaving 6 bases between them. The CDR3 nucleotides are TGTGCCAGCAGTGGACAGCCTAACTATGGCTACACCTTC. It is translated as CASSGQPNYGYTF.

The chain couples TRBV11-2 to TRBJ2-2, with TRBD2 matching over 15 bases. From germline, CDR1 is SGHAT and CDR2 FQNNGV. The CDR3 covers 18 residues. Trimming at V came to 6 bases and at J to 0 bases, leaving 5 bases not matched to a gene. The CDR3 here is CASRSGLAGGSNTGELFF. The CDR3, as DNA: TGTGCCAGCAGGTCGGGACTAGCGGGAGGATCGAACACCGGGGAGCTGTTTTTT.

Here the CDR3 DNA reads TGTGCCAGCAGCTACCAGGACACTGAAGCTTTCTTT. Its translation is CASSYQDTEAFF. The rearrangement uses TRBV9 and TRBJ1-1; D not certain. V was trimmed by 4 bases and J by 3 bases, leaving 7 bases between them. This CDR3 has 12 residues. Germline CDR1 is SGDLS and CDR2 is YYNGEE.

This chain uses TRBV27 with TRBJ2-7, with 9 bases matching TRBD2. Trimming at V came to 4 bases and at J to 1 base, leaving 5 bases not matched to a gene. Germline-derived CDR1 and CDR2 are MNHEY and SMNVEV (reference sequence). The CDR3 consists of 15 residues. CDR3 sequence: CASSYSSGKSYEQYF. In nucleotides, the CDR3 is TGTGCCAGCAGTTATTCTAGCGGGAAATCCTACGAGCAGTACTTC.

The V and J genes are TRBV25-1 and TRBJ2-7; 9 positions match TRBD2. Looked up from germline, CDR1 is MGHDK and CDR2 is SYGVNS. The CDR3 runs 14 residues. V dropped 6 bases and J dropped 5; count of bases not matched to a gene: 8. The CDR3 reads CASSLSGRVHEQYF. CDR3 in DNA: TGTGCCAGCAGCCTTAGCGGGAGAGTCCACGAGCAGTACTTC.

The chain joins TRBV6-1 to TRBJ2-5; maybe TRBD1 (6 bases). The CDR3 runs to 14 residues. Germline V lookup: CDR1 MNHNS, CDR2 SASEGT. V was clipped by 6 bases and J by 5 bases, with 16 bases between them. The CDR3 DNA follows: TGTGCCAGCAGATCGACAGGAAACTGGGAGACCCAGTACTTC. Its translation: CASRSTGNWETQYF.

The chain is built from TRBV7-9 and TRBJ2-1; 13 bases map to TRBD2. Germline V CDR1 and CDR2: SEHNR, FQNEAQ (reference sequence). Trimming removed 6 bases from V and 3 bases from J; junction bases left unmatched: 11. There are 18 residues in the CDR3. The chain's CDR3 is CASRPGLAGTGGYNEQFF. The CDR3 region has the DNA TGTGCCAGCAGACCGGGACTAGCGGGAACTGGGGGCTACAATGAGCAGTTCTTC.

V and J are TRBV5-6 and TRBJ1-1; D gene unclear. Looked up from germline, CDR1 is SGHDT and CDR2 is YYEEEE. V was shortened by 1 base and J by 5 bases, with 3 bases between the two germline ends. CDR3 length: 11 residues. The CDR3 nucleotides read TGTGCCAGCAGCTTGTCAACTGAAGCTTTCTTT. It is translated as CASSLSTEAFF.

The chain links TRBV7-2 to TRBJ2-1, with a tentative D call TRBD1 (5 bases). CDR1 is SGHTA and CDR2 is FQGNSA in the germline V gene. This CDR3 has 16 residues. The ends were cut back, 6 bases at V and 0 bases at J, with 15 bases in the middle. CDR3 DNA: TGTGCCAGCAGACCCCCAGGGCCAAGCTCCTACAATGAGCAGTTCTTC. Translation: CASRPPGPSSYNEQFF.

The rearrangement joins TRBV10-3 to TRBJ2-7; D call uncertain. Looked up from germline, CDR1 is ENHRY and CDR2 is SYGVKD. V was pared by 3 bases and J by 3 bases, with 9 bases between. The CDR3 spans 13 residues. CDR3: CAISEQTDYEQYF. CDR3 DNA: TGTGCCATCAGTGAACAAACGGACTACGAGCAGTACTTC.

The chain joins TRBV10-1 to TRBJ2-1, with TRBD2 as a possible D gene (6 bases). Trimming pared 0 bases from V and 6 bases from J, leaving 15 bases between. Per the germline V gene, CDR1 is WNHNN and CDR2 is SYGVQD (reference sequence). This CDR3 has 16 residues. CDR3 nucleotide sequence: TGCGCCAGCAGTGAGTCGTTTGCGGGAATCGCCAATGAGCAGTTCTTC. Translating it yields CASSESFAGIANEQFF.

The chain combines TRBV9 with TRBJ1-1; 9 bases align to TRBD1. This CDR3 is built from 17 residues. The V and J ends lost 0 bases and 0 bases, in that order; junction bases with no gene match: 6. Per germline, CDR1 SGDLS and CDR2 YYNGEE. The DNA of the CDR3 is TGTGCCAGCAGCGTAGCCCCGACAGGGGGAATGAACACTGAAGCTTTCTTT. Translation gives CASSVAPTGGMNTEAFF.

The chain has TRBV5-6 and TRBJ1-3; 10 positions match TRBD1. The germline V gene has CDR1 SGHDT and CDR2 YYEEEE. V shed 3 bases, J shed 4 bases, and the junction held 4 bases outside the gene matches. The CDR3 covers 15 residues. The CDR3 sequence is CASSSDRGRGNTIYF. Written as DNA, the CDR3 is TGTGCCAGCAGCTCGGACAGGGGGAGAGGAAACACCATATATTTT.

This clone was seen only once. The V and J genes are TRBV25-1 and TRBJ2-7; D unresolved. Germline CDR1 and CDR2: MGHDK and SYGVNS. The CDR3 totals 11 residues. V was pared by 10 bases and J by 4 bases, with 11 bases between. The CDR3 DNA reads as TGTGCCACCCAGGCGGTTTACGAGCAGTACTTC. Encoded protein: CATQAVYEQYF.

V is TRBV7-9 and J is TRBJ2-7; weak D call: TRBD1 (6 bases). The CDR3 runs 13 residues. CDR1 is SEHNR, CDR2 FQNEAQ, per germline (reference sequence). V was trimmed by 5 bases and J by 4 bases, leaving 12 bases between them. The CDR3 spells CASSPGTQYEQYF. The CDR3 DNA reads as TGTGCCAGCAGCCCCGGGACACAATACGAGCAGTACTTC.

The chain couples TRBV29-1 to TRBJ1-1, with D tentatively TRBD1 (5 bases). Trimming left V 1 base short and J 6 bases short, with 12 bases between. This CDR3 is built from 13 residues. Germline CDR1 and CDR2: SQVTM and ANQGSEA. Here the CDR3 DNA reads TGCAGCGTTGAAGCTGGGGGAGGCGCTGAAGCTTTCTTT. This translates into CSVEAGGGAEAFF.

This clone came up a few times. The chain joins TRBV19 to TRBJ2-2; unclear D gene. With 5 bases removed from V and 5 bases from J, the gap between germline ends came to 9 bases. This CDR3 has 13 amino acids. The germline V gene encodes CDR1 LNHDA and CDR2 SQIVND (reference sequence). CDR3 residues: CASSSPGTGELFF. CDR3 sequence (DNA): TGTGCCAGTAGTTCCCCAGGTACCGGGGAGCTGTTTTTT.

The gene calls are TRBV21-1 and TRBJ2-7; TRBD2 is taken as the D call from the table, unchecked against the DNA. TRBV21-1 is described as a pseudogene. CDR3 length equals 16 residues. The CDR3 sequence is CASSKGVSGRAYEQYF. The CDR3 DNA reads TGTGCCAGCAGCAAAGGGGTTAGCGGGAGGGCCTACGAGCAGTACTTC.

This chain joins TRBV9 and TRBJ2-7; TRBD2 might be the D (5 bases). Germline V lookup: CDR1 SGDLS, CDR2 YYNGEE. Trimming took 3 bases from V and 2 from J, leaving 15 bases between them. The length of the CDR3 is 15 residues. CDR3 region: CASSADGVRTYEQYF. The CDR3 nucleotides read TGTGCCAGCAGCGCTGACGGGGTTCGGACCTACGAGCAGTACTTC.

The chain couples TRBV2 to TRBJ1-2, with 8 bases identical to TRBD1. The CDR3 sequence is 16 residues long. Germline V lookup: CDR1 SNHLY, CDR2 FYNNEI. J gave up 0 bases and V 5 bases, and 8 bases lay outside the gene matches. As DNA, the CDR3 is TGTGCCAGCAGTTCCGGGACAGGCCGGACTAACTATGGCTACACCTTC. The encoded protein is CASSSGTGRTNYGYTF.

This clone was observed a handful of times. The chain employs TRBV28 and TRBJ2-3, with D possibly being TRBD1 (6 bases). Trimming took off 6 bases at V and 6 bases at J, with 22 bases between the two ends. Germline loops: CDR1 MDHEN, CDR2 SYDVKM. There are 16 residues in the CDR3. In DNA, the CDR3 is TGTGCCAGCAGCCCCCCATTGGGGGCGTCCAGGGATACGCAGTATTTT. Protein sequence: CASSPPLGASRDTQYF.

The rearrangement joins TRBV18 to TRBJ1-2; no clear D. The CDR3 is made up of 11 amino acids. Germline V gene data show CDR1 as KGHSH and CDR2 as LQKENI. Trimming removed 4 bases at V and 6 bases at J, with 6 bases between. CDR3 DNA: TGTGCCAGCTCACGAGTCGATGGCTACACCTTC. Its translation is CASSRVDGYTF.

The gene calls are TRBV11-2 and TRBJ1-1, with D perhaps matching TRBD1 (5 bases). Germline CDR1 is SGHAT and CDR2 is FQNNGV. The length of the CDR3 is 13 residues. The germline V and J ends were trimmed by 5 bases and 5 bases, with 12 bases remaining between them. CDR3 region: CASSRRVGTEAFF. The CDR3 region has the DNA TGTGCCAGCAGCCGCAGGGTCGGAACTGAAGCTTTCTTT.